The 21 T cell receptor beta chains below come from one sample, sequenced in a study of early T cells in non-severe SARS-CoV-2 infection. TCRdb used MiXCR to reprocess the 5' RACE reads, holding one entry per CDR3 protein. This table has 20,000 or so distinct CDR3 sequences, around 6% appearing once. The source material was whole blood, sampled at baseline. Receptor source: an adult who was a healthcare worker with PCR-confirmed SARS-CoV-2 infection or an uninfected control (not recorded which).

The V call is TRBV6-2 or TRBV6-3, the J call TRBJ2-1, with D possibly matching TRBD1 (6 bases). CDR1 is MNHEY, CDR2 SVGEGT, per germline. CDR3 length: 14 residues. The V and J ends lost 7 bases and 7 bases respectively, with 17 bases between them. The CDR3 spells CASTFTGTRNEQFF. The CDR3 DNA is TGTGCCAGCACCTTCACCGGGACAAGGAATGAGCAGTTCTTC.

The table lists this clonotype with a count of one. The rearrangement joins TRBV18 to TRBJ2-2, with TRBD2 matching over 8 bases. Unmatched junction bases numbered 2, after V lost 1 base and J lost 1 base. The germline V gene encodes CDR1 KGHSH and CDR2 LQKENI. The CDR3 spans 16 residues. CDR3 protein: CASSPLAGRNTGELFF. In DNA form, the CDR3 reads TGTGCCAGCTCACCACTAGCGGGGAGGAACACCGGGGAGCTGTTTTTT. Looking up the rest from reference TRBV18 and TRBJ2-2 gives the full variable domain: NAGVMQNPRHLVRRRGQEARLRCSPMKGHSHVYWYRQLPEEGLKFMVYLQKENIIDESGMPKERFSAEFPKEGPSILRIQQVVRGDSAAYFCASSPLAGRNTGELFFGEGSRLTVL.

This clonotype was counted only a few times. DNA for the CDR3: TGTGCCAGCTCACCATTAAGGGACTTTCCTGAAAAACTGTTTTTT. Its translation: CASSPLRDFPEKLFF. J is TRBJ1-4 and V is TRBV18; D may be TRBD1 (5 bases). There are 15 residues in the CDR3. The V gene's germline CDR1 is KGHSH and CDR2 LQKENI. The germline V and J ends were trimmed by 2 bases and 7 bases, with 14 bases remaining between them.

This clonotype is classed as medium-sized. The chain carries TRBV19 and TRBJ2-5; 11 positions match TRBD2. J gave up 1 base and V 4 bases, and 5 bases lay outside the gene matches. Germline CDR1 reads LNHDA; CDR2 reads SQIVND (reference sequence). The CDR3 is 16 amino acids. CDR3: CASSTSSGGFQETQYF. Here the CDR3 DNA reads TGTGCCAGTAGTACGTCTAGCGGGGGGTTCCAAGAGACCCAGTACTTC.

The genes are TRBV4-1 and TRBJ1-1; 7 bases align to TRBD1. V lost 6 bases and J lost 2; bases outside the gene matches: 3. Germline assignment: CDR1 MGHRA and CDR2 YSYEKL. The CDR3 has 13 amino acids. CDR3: CASRRQGNTEAFF. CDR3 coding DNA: TGCGCCAGCAGAAGACAGGGTAACACTGAAGCTTTCTTT.

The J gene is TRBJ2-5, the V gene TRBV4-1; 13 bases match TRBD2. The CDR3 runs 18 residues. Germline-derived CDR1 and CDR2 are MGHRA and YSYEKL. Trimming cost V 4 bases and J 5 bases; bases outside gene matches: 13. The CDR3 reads CASSPTPSGLAGRETQYF. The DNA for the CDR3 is TGCGCCAGCAGCCCAACTCCTTCGGGACTAGCGGGGAGGGAGACCCAGTACTTC.

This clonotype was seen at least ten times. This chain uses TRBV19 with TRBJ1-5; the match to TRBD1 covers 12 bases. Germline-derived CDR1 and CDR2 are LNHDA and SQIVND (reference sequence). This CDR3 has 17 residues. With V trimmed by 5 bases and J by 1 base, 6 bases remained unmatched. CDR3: CASSSGTGGDSNQPQHF. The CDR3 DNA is TGTGCCAGTAGTTCCGGGACAGGGGGCGACAGCAATCAGCCCCAGCATTTT. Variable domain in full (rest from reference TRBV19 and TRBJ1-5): DGGITQSPKYLFRKEGQNVTLSCEQNLNHDAMYWYRQDPGQGLRLIYYSQIVNDFQKGDIAEGYSVSREKKESFPLTVTSAQKNPTAFYLCASSSGTGGDSNQPQHFGDGTRLSIL.

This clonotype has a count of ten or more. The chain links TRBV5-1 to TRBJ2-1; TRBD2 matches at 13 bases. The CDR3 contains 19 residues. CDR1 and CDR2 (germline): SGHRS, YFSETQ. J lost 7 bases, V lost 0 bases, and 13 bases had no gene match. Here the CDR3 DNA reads TGCGCCAGCAGCTTGGCCGGTTCCGGGACTAGCGGGGTGGGGAATGAGCAGTTCTTC. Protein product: CASSLAGSGTSGVGNEQFF.

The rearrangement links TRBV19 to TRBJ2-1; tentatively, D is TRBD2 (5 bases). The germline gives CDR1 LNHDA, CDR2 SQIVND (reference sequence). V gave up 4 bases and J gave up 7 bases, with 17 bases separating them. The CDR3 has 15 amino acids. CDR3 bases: TGTGCCAGTAGTAAGGTAGCGATACCCGGGAATGAGCAGTTCTTC. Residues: CASSKVAIPGNEQFF.

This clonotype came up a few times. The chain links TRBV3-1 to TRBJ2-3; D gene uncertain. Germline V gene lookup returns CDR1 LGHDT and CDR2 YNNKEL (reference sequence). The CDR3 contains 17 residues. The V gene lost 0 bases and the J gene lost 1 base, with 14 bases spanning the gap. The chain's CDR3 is CASSQEATQWGTDTQYF. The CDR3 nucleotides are TGTGCCAGCAGCCAAGAAGCGACCCAGTGGGGCACAGATACGCAGTATTTT.

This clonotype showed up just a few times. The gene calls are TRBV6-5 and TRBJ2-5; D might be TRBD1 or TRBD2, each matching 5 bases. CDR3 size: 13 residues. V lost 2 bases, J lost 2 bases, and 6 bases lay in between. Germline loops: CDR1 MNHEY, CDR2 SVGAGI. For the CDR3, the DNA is TGTGCCAGCAGTTACGGGGGACAAGAGACCCAGTACTTC. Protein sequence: CASSYGGQETQYF.

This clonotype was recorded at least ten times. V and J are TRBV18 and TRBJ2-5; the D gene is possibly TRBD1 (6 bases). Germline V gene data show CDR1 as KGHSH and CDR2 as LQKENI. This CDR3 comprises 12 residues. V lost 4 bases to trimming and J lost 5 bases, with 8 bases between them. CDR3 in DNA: TGTGCCAGCTCACGGGACAAGGAGACCCAGTACTTC. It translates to CASSRDKETQYF.

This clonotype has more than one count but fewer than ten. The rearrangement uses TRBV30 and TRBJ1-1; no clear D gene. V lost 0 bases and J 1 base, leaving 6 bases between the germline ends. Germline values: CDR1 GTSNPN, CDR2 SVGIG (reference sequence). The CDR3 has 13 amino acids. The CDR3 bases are TGTGCCTGGAGTGTCCGGGAGAACACTGAAGCTTTCTTT. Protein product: CAWSVRENTEAFF. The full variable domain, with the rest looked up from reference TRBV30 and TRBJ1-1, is SQTIHQWPATLVQPVGSPLSLECTVEGTSNPNLYWYRQAAGRGLQLLFYSVGIGQISSEVPQNLSASRPQDRQFILSSKKLLLSDSGFYLCAWSVRENTEAFFGQGTRLTVV.

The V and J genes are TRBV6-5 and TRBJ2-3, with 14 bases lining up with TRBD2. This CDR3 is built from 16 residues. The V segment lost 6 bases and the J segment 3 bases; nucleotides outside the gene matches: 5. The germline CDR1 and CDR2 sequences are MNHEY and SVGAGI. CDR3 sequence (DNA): TGTGCCAGCAGACCCCGGACTAGCGGGGGGACAGATACGCAGTATTTT. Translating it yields CASRPRTSGGTDTQYF.

As DNA, the CDR3 is TGTGCCAGCAGTCTAGTTGGGCCAAGCACTGAAGCTTTCTTT. It specifies CASSLVGPSTEAFF. J is TRBJ1-1 and V is TRBV6-5; D gene unclear. Germline V lookup: CDR1 MNHEY, CDR2 SVGAGI. V was shortened by 5 bases and J by 4 bases, with 14 bases between the two germline ends. The CDR3 has 14 amino acids.

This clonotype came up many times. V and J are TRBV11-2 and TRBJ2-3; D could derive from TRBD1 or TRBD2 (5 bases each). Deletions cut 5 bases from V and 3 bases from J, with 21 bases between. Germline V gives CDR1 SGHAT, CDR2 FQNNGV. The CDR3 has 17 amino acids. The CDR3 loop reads CASSISAGSGMTDTQYF. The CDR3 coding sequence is TGTGCCAGCAGCATTTCGGCAGGGAGTGGAATGACAGATACGCAGTATTTT. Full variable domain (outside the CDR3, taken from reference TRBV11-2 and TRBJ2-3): EAGVAQSPRYKIIEKRQSVAFWCNPISGHATLYWYQQILGQGPKLLIQFQNNGVVDDSQLPKDRFSAERLKGVDSTLKIQPAKLEDSAVYLCASSISAGSGMTDTQYFGPGTRLTVL.

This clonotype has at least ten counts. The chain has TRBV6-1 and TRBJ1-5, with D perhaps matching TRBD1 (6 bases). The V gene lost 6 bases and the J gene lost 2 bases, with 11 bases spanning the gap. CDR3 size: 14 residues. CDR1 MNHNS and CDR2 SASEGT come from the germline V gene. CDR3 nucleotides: TGTGCCAGCAGAGACAGGAGAGGCAATCAGCCCCAGCATTTT. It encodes CASRDRRGNQPQHF.

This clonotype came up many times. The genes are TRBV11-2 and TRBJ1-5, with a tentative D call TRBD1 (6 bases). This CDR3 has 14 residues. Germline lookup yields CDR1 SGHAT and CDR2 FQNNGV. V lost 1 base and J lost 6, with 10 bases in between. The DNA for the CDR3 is TGTGCCAGCAGCTTAGCGGTCAGGGGTCAGCCCCAGCATTTT. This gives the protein CASSLAVRGQPQHF.

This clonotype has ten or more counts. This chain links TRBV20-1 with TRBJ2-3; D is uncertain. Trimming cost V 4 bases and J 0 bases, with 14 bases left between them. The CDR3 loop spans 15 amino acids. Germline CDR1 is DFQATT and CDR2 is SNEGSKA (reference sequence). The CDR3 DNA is TGCAGTGCTACCCTTCGACTGACTAGCACAGATACGCAGTATTTT. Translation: CSATLRLTSTDTQYF.

The CDR3 nucleotides are TGTGCCAGCAGCCGATCGGGGCCGGATAGCAATCAGCCCCAGCATTTT. This sequence encodes CASSRSGPDSNQPQHF. The rearrangement links TRBV7-9 to TRBJ1-5; maybe TRBD1 (5 bases). Per germline, CDR1 SEHNR and CDR2 FQNEAQ (reference sequence). The V and J ends lost 5 bases and 0 bases respectively, with 14 bases between them. This CDR3 contains 16 residues.

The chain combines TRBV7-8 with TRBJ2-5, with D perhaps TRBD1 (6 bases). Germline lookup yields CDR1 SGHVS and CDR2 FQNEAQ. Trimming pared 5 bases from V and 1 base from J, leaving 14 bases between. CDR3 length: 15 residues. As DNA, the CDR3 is TGTGCCAGCAGCCCCCGGCGGACAGCCCAAGAGACCCAGTACTTC. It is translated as CASSPRRTAQETQYF.